This TCR beta chain appears in the sequencing data of a study of CD8 T cells in Susac syndrome. Per the germline V gene, CDR1 is SGHRS and CDR2 is YFSETQ. The CDR3 length is 16 residues. V lost 4 bases to trimming and J lost 5 bases; unmatched junction nucleotides: 9. RNA in amounts of roughly 0.5 to 1 ug was reverse transcribed with random hexamers. TCRdb fed the immunoSEQ multiplex PCR reads into MiXCR, producing one record per CDR3 protein. The table includes under 150,000 distinct CDR3 sequences, almost 96% detected once. The chain combines TRBV5-1 with TRBJ2-5; TRBD2 agrees at 12 bases. The material sequenced was CD4+ T cells from PBMCs. The sequence derives from a human donor with Susac syndrome. In DNA, the CDR3 is TGCGCCAGCAGCCGACTAGCGGGGGCCCTTCGTGAGACCCAGTACTTC. Protein: CASSRLAGALRETQYF.